This T cell receptor beta chain was captured by sequencing in a study of vaccination effects on CD4 cells after COVID-19. Study-wide results and limits: There was marked clonal contraction among infection- and vaccine-induced clones late after vaccination.

Germline V gives CDR1 SGHTA, CDR2 FQGNSA. The V and J ends lost 1 base and 6 bases respectively, with 15 bases between them. The CDR3 spans 16 residues. Sequencing was performed with immunoSEQ multiplex PCR; in TCRdb, only in-frame clones are kept and a portion is missing. Seen here are roughly 56,000 clones, around four fifths observed once, and the top ten hold around 1.2%. Note on this clone: What it binds is not known.

The ViraFEST assay expanded antigen-specific CD4+ T cells with viral peptide pools before sequencing. CD4+ T cell isolation took place after approximately 11 days of culture. Either the mRNA-1273 or the BNT162b2 vaccine was given to participants as two doses. Vaccine recipients had no previous SARS-CoV-2 infection; their nucleocapsid antibodies were negative. This clonotype originated in a human donor who received a COVID-19 vaccine. This chain links TRBV7-2 with TRBJ2-2, with D perhaps given as TRBD1 or TRBD2 (5 bases each). The source material was CD4+ T cells from PBMCs cultured with HCoV-229E spike peptides, sampled after COVID-19 vaccination. The CDR3 loop reads CASSLEWGMDAGELFF. CDR3 in DNA: TGTGCCAGCAGCTTAGAATGGGGGATGGACGCCGGGGAGCTGTTTTTT.